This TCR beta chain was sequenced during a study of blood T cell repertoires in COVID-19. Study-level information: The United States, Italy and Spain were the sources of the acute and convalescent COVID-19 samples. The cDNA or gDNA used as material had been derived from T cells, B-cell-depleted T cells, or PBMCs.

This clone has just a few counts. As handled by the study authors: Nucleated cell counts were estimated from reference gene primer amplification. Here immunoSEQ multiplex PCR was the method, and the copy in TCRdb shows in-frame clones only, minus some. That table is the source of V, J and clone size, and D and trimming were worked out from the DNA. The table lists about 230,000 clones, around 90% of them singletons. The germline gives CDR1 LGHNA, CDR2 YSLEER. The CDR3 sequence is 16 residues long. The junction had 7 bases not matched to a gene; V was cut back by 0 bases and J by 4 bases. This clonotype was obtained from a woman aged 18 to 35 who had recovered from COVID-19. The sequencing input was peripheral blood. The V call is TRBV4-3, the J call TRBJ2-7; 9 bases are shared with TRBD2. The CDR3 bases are TGCGCCAGCAGCCAAGATTTGGAGACTAGCGGATACGAGCAGTACTTC. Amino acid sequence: CASSQDLETSGYEQYF.